The rows below give T cell receptor beta chains drawn from one sample of a study of graft-versus-host responses after intestinal transplantation. Antigens of these TCRs are unknown. Method: immunoSEQ multiplex PCR; TCRdb's copy keeps in-frame clones and lacks some. The repertoire consists of approximately 97,000 clones, with approximately 90% occurring once and the leading ten covering about 0.072%. This material consisted of unstimulated CD8+ T cells sorted from spleen or lymph node cells, taken before transplant. These receptors all stem from a human donor who was the organ donor for an intestinal transplant. The conserved cysteine and the conserved F or W are not part of the CDR3 here. Fields, in order: CDR3 length, V gene, J gene, CDR3 protein.

len: 11; v_gene: TRBV9; j_gene: TRBJ2-7; CDR3aa: ASSAGTGYEQY
len: 14; v_gene: TRBV5-1; j_gene: TRBJ1-3; CDR3aa: ASSFAGTSSGNTIY
len: 14; v_gene: TRBV9; j_gene: TRBJ2-3; CDR3aa: ASSPTAGGLPDTQY
len: 12; v_gene: TRBV13; j_gene: TRBJ2-1; CDR3aa: ASSLSTMANEQF
len: 15; v_gene: TRBV13; j_gene: TRBJ2-4; CDR3aa: ASSLSGTSGELNIQY
len: 11; v_gene: TRBV11-1; j_gene: TRBJ1-2; CDR3aa: ASSLAASYGYT
len: 15; v_gene: TRBV27; j_gene: TRBJ2-3; CDR3aa: ASSIAGSLIFTDTQY
len: 15; v_gene: TRBV2; j_gene: TRBJ2-7; CDR3aa: ASSAYADHSPLFEQY
len: 12; v_gene: TRBV27; j_gene: NA; CDR3aa: ASAPSGRPYEQY
len: 14; v_gene: TRBV28; j_gene: TRBJ1-1; CDR3aa: ASSQTLDRVHTEAF
len: 12; v_gene: TRBV13; j_gene: TRBJ2-7; CDR3aa: ASSLGAGNYEQY
len: 16; v_gene: TRBV7-6; j_gene: TRBJ2-6; CDR3aa: ASSLGTGSPAGANVLT
len: 9; v_gene: TRBV5-6; j_gene: TRBJ1-1; CDR3aa: ASSSRAEAF
len: 13; v_gene: TRBV6-1; j_gene: TRBJ2-5; CDR3aa: ASSPTGDWQETQY
len: 12; v_gene: TRBV19; j_gene: TRBJ2-3; CDR3aa: ASSVTGSTDTQY
len: 12; v_gene: TRBV6-5; j_gene: TRBJ2-1; CDR3aa: ASSQDRGYNEQF
len: 11; v_gene: TRBV29-1; j_gene: TRBJ1-1; CDR3aa: SVEDRGHTEAF